Below, 18 T cell receptor beta chains from the same sample are listed, as sequenced in a study of OX40 agonist ivuxolimab in advanced cancers. Generated by immunoSEQ multiplex PCR, the TCRdb table keeps only in-frame clones and is missing some. The repertoire holds about 62,000 clones, with more than 85% as singletons. Here the sequenced sample was CD4+ or CD8+ T cells sorted from blood, taken in a trial of the OX40 agonist ivuxolimab. The source is an adult with an advanced solid tumor such as melanoma, head and neck, liver or kidney cancer.

This chain connects TRBV7-2 to TRBJ1-1, with 11 nucleotides matching TRBD1. In germline, CDR1 is SGHTA, CDR2 FQGNSA. J lost 7 bases, V lost 5 bases, and 6 bases had no gene match. The CDR3 runs 14 residues. The chain's CDR3 is CASSTDRGLREAFF. CDR3 sequence (DNA): TGTGCCAGCAGCACGGACAGGGGGCTGCGTGAAGCTTTCTTT.

The chain links TRBV5-4 to TRBJ2-4; no definite D call. With 0 bases removed from V and 8 bases from J, the gap between germline ends came to 6 bases. This CDR3 has 12 amino acids. Germline-derived CDR1 and CDR2 are SGHNT and YYREEE (reference sequence). The CDR3 coding sequence is TGTGCCAGCAGCTTGGGATCGGACATTCAGTACTTC. Residues: CASSLGSDIQYF. The variable domain in full, with the rest retrieved from reference TRBV5-4 and TRBJ2-4, is ETGVTQSPTHLIKTRGQQVTLRCSSQSGHNTVSWYQQALGQGPQFIFQYYREEENGRGNFPPRFSGLQFPNYSSELNVNALELDDSALYLCASSLGSDIQYFGAGTRLSVL.

The table lists this clone with a count of one. The chain carries TRBV29-1 and TRBJ2-7; D not certain. V was shortened by 2 bases and J by 3 bases, with 5 bases between the two germline ends. The CDR3 sequence is 11 residues long. Germline loops: CDR1 SQVTM, CDR2 ANQGSEA. As DNA, the CDR3 is TGCAGCGTTGAAAACGACTACGAGCAGTACTTC. The encoded protein is CSVENDYEQYF.

The V call is TRBV18, the J call TRBJ1-4; 10 bases agree with TRBD1. The CDR3 runs to 16 residues. Unmatched junction bases numbered 2, after V lost 4 bases and J lost 0 bases. Per the germline V gene, CDR1 is KGHSH and CDR2 is LQKENI. CDR3 nucleotides: TGTGCCAGCTCACGGACAGGGGGGGCAACTAATGAAAAACTGTTTTTT. It yields the protein CASSRTGGATNEKLFF. Based on the CDR3 plus reference TRBV18 and TRBJ1-4, the full variable domain is NAGVMQNPRHLVRRRGQEARLRCSPMKGHSHVYWYRQLPEEGLKFMVYLQKENIIDESGMPKERFSAEFPKEGPSILRIQQVVRGDSAAYFCASSRTGGATNEKLFFGSGTQLSVL.

The rearrangement links TRBV5-1 to TRBJ1-5, with D maybe TRBD1 (5 bases). CDR3 length: 15 amino acids. Germline CDR1 SGHRS, CDR2 YFSETQ. V lost 0 bases and J lost 6, with 13 bases in between. For the CDR3, the DNA is TGCGCCAGCAGCTTGGTAGGGGTGGAAGGTCAGCCCCAGCATTTT. Translated: CASSLVGVEGQPQHF.

V and J are TRBV9 and TRBJ2-7; D unclear. Germline CDR1 is SGDLS and CDR2 is YYNGEE. V lost 4 bases, J lost 6 bases, and 14 bases lay in between. The CDR3 extends over 13 amino acids. Here the CDR3 reads CASSLISAGEQYF. The DNA for the CDR3 is TGTGCCAGCAGCCTCATCTCAGCAGGCGAGCAGTACTTC.

The table lists this clone with a few counts. The chain recombines TRBV13 with TRBJ2-7, with 10 nucleotides matching TRBD2. Trimming removed 0 bases from V and 1 base from J; junction bases left unmatched: 12. CDR3 size: 19 residues. Germline lookup yields CDR1 PRHDT and CDR2 FYEKMQ (reference sequence). The CDR3 nucleotides read TGTGCCAGCAGCTTAGGTCTACTGGGGCTAGCGGGAGCATCCTACGAGCAGTACTTC. It codes for CASSLGLLGLAGASYEQYF.

V gene TRBV7-2 combines with J gene TRBJ2-2; TRBD2 agrees at 9 bases. Looked up from germline, CDR1 is SGHTA and CDR2 is FQGNSA. This CDR3 is built from 17 residues. V dropped 2 bases and J dropped 3; count of bases not matched to a gene: 7. As DNA, the CDR3 is TGTGCCAGCAGCTTACCCCCCCTAGCGGGATACACCGGGGAGCTGTTTTTT. The encoded protein is CASSLPPLAGYTGELFF. Full variable domain (missing parts from reference TRBV7-2 and TRBJ2-2): GAGVSQSPSNKVTEKGKDVELRCDPISGHTALYWYRQSLGQGLEFLIYFQGNSAPDKSGLPSDRFSAERTGGSVSTLTIQRTQQEDSAVYLCASSLPPLAGYTGELFFGEGSRLTVL.

The gene calls are TRBV14 and TRBJ1-1, with D unresolved. Germline values: CDR1 SGHDN, CDR2 FVKESK. The CDR3 has 14 residues. V was pared by 0 bases and J by 4 bases, with 9 bases between. CDR3 protein: CASSQEGWATEAFF. The CDR3 DNA reads as TGTGCCAGCAGCCAAGAAGGTTGGGCCACTGAAGCTTTCTTT.

This clone was found a few times. The chain is built from TRBV4-1 and TRBJ1-6, with D perhaps matching TRBD1 (6 bases). This CDR3 region has 18 residues. Germline-derived CDR1 and CDR2 are MGHRA and YSYEKL. V lost 0 bases and J 7 bases, leaving 19 bases between the germline ends. CDR3 sequence (DNA): TGCGCCAGCAGCCAAGAAGGCACCGTGGGGACACTGAATTCACCCCTCCACTTT. The encoded protein is CASSQEGTVGTLNSPLHF.

The chain couples TRBV7-6 to TRBJ2-2, with unresolved D. The germline V gene has CDR1 SGHVS and CDR2 FNYEAQ. This CDR3 spans 13 amino acids. Trimming left V 3 bases short and J 4 bases short, with 6 bases between. The CDR3 reads CASSFGGTGELFF. CDR3 in DNA: TGTGCCAGCAGCTTTGGTGGCACCGGGGAGCTGTTTTTT.

The CDR3 bases are TGTGCCAGCGCCCCAGGGCAGGGGTTTGAAGAGACCCAGTACTTC. It encodes CASAPGQGFEETQYF. The chain is built from TRBV6-6 and TRBJ2-5; possibly TRBD1 for D (6 bases). Germline CDR1 and CDR2: MNHNY and SVGAGI (reference sequence). CDR3 length: 15 amino acids. V gave up 8 bases and J gave up 3 bases, with 19 bases separating them.

The V call is TRBV6-1, the J call TRBJ2-7; 9 bases are a match to TRBD1. CDR3 length: 15 amino acids. V lost 2 bases to trimming and J lost 2 bases; unmatched junction nucleotides: 4. CDR1 MNHNS and CDR2 SASEGT come from the germline V gene. The CDR3 reads CASSERGQGPYEQYF. The CDR3 coding sequence is TGTGCCAGCAGTGAAAGGGGACAGGGTCCCTACGAGCAGTACTTC.

This clone was observed a few times. This sequence joins TRBV27 and TRBJ2-7; no firm D call. The length of the CDR3 is 11 residues. Trimming removed 4 bases from V and 0 bases from J, with 1 base in between. Germline V CDR1 and CDR2: MNHEY, SMNVEV (reference sequence). The CDR3 loop is CASSSSYEQYF. The CDR3 region has the DNA TGTGCCAGCAGTTCCTCCTACGAGCAGTACTTC.

CDR3 loop: CASSTPRQPYSNQPQHF. For the CDR3, the DNA is TGTGCCAGCAGCACACCCAGACAGCCCTATAGCAATCAGCCCCAGCATTTT. The chain employs TRBV28 and TRBJ1-5; D may be TRBD1 (5 bases). V lost 6 bases, J lost 0 bases, and 18 bases lay in between. CDR3 length: 17 residues. Germline CDR1 is MDHEN and CDR2 is SYDVKM. Full variable domain (remainder filled in from reference TRBV28 and TRBJ1-5): DVKVTQSSRYLVKRTGEKVFLECVQDMDHENMFWYRQDPGLGLRLIYFSYDVKMKEKGDIPEGYSVSREKKERFSLILESASTNQTSMYLCASSTPRQPYSNQPQHFGDGTRLSIL.

The CDR3, as DNA: TGTGCCAGCACCTTATTTGATCCCTACGAGCAGTACTTC. This translates into CASTLFDPYEQYF. This chain links TRBV6-5 with TRBJ2-7; no definite D call. The V and J ends lost 7 bases and 2 bases respectively, with 12 bases between them. The CDR3 spans 13 residues. CDR1 and CDR2 from the germline V gene are MNHEY and SVGAGI.

The CDR3 sequence: CASTPGQRVYNEQFF. The CDR3 bases are TGTGCCAGCACCCCGGGACAGAGAGTCTACAATGAGCAGTTCTTC. V gene TRBV2 combines with J gene TRBJ2-1, with 7 bases aligning to TRBD1. CDR1 is SNHLY and CDR2 is FYNNEI in the germline V gene. This CDR3 spans 15 amino acids. V dropped 7 bases and J dropped 3; count of bases not matched to a gene: 9.

The chain links TRBV19 to TRBJ2-1; 8 bases match TRBD1. Losses at the gene ends were 1 base for V and 5 bases for J; bases not matched to a gene: 4. Germline loops: CDR1 LNHDA, CDR2 SQIVND (reference sequence). CDR3 size: 15 residues. The CDR3 spells CASSIGQGFHNEQFF. The CDR3 nucleotides read TGTGCCAGTAGTATAGGACAGGGGTTCCACAATGAGCAGTTCTTC.